This TCR beta chain was sequenced in a study of cytomegalovirus exposure and HLA in healthy donors. CDR1 and CDR2 (germline): SQVTM, ANQGSEA. The CDR3 covers 11 residues. Regarding the study as a whole: A later look showed TCR association rates differing by HLA locus, highest for DRB1 and lowest for HLA-C.

Worth noting for this clone: Its cognate antigen is unknown.

The study ran its PCR with 60 Vbeta and 13 Jbeta primers. The table came from immunoSEQ multiplex PCR; TCRdb's copy has only in-frame clones and leaves some out. The sample contains 200,000 to 250,000 clones, just under 70% of which appear only once. Sequencing was carried out using PBMCs. This sequence joins TRBV29-1 and TRBJ1-2, with 8 bases aligning to TRBD1. This TCR was recovered from a man in his forties or fifties in good health and CMV-seropositive. In DNA, the CDR3 is TGCAGTGGACAGGGTTTAAGTGGCTACACCTTC. Protein: CSGQGLSGYTF.